This TCR beta chain was recorded in a study of T cells in Graves' hyperthyroidism and ophthalmopathy. Study overall: The blood sample was taken at first diagnosis, before treatment began. Whole-study findings and limits: Most thyroid-expanded clonotypes above 0.001 were also found in blood.

This CDR3 region has 13 residues. V dropped 5 bases and J dropped 5 bases, with 12 bases sitting between them. Amplified regions were TCR beta CDR3 sequences from RNA transcripts. With the HTBI primer set, the TCR CDR3 went through a first round of RT-PCR. MiXCR was run by TCRdb on the multiplex PCR reads, yielding one entry per CDR3 protein. The repertoire holds around 570,000 distinct CDR3 sequences, with just under 20% as singletons. This clonotype was detected ten times or more. The antigen is not known. Sequenced: blood. This sequence joins TRBV12-3 or TRBV12-4 and TRBJ2-5; either TRBD1 or TRBD2 may fit D (5 bases each). The TCR originated in a man aged 35 to 55 with Graves' ophthalmopathy. The CDR3 reads CASSGGRGETQYF. CDR3 sequence (DNA): TGTGCCAGCAGTGGGGGACGAGGGGAGACCCAGTACTTC.